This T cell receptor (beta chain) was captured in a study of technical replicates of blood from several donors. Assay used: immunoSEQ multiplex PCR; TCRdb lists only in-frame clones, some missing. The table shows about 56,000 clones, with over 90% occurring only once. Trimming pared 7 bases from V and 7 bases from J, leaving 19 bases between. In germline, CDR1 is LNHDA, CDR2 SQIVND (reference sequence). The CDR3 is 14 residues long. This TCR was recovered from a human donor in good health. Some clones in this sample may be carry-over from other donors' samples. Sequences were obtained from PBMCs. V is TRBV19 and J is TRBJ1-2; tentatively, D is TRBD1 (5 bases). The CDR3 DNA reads TGTGCCAGTATGAGCGGGCAGGGTCAAGGTGGCTACACCTTC. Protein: CASMSGQGQGGYTF.